This T cell receptor beta chain was identified during a study of identical twins. Broader study findings: Memory repertoires lacked the insertion deficit that abundant cord blood beta clonotypes showed. Conclusions rested on cross-sectional statistics rather than following the same donors.

Healthy Caucasians provided all donations. V lost 3 bases to trimming and J lost 1 base; unmatched junction nucleotides: 5. The CDR3 is 15 residues long. Germline-derived CDR1 and CDR2 are DFQATT and SNEGSKA (reference sequence). This clonotype was counted a few times. The antigen is undetermined. Template switching, a step in the protocol, added a universal primer site, and cDNA carried unique molecular identifiers. A single record per CDR3 protein comes from TCRdb applying MiXCR to the 5' RACE reads. Of about 890,000 distinct CDR3 sequences in the sample, 12% were seen once. The same specimen was also included in a second study, on yellow fever vaccine responses in identical twins.

This rearrangement joins TRBV20-1 to TRBJ2-7; the match to TRBD1 covers 11 bases. This sequence was found in a woman between 18 and 29 years old in good health. Specimen: PBMCs. CDR3 loop: CSASRDRGYSYEQYF. The CDR3 DNA follows: TGCAGTGCTAGCCGGGACAGGGGGTATTCCTACGAGCAGTACTTC.